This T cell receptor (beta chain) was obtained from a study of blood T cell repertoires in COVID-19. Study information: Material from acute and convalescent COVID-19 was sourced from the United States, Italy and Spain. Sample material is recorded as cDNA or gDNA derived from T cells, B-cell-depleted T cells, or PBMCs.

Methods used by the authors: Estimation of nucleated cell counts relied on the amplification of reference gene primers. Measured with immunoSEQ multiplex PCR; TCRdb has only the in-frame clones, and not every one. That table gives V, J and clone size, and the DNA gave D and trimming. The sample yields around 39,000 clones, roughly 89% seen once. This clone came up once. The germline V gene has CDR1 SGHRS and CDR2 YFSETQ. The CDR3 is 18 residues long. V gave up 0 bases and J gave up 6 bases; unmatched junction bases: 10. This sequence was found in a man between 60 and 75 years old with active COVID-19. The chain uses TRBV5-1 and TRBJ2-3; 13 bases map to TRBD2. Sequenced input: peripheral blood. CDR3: CASSLGGLAGTGLDTQYF. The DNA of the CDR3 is TGCGCCAGCAGCTTGGGGGGACTAGCGGGGACGGGACTGGATACGCAGTATTTT.